This entry lists 21 T cell receptor beta chains sequenced from one sample in a study of beta chain features in type 1 diabetes. The whole isolated RNA underwent reverse transcription, so sequencing captured expressed TCRB transcripts. Profiling relied on immunoSEQ multiplex PCR, and the TCRdb table lists in-frame clones only, not all of them. The sample records 400,000 to 600,000 clones, roughly 31% being singletons. Sequences were obtained from naive CD4+ T cells from blood. Source of these receptors: a man between 18 and 29 years old in good health.

Note on this clone: Other DNA sequences in the sample encode the same CDR3. V and J are TRBV29-1 and TRBJ2-1; D not resolved. Trimming removed 3 bases at V and 8 bases at J, with 8 bases between. The germline gives CDR1 SQVTM, CDR2 ANQGSEA. The length of the CDR3 is 11 residues. The CDR3 DNA is TGCAGCGTTGACAGGAACTATGAGCAGTTCTTC. It codes for CSVDRNYEQFF.

The rearrangement links TRBV15 to TRBJ2-7; 10 nucleotides agree with TRBD1. CDR1 LNHNV and CDR2 YYDKDF come from the germline V gene (reference sequence). Unmatched junction bases numbered 7, after V lost 3 bases and J lost 5 bases. CDR3 length: 15 residues. CDR3 sequence: CATSSSGTGVHEQYF. CDR3 nucleotide sequence: TGTGCCACCAGCAGCTCCGGGACAGGGGTTCACGAGCAGTACTTC.

The V gene is TRBV30, the J gene TRBJ1-5; D unclear. This CDR3 has 12 amino acids. From germline, CDR1 is GTSNPN and CDR2 SVGIG (reference sequence). V was cut by 0 bases and J by 7 bases, with 7 bases left in between. CDR3 in DNA: TGTGCCTGGAGTGTTATGCGGCAGCCCCAGCATTTT. Its protein is CAWSVMRQPQHF.

This clone appeared a few times. V usage is TRBV7-2 and J usage is TRBJ2-3, with D unclear. V gave up 2 bases and J gave up 2 bases, with 11 bases separating them. CDR1 is SGHTA and CDR2 is FQGNSA in the germline V gene. The CDR3 has 15 amino acids. The CDR3 protein is CASSLFPGITDTQYF. The CDR3 nucleotides are TGTGCCAGCAGCTTATTTCCAGGAATCACAGATACGCAGTATTTT.

This clone has just a few counts. The gene calls are TRBV30 and TRBJ1-2; D is unclear. This CDR3 comprises 11 residues. Trimming stripped 2 bases from V and 10 bases from J, with 11 bases between. In germline, CDR1 is GTSNPN, CDR2 SVGIG (reference sequence). CDR3 coding DNA: TGTGCCTGGAGTATAACAGAGCCCTACACCTTC. This codes for CAWSITEPYTF.

This chain connects TRBV5-1 to TRBJ2-1; 7 positions agree with TRBD2. This CDR3 comprises 15 residues. Per germline, CDR1 SGHRS and CDR2 YFSETQ. The V gene end was trimmed by 4 bases and the J gene end by 9 bases; junction bases not matched to a gene: 13. CDR3 region: CASSLIGGRVGEQFF. The CDR3 bases are TGCGCCAGCAGCCTAATCGGCGGGAGAGTAGGTGAGCAGTTCTTC.

In this sample, this clone turned up many times. CDR3 region: CSVSVAPETQYF. CDR3 sequence (DNA): TGCAGCGTTTCAGTGGCCCCAGAGACCCAGTACTTC. The chain joins TRBV29-1 to TRBJ2-5; D unclear. The CDR3 extends over 12 amino acids. Per the germline V gene, CDR1 is SQVTM and CDR2 is ANQGSEA. V lost 5 bases to trimming and J lost 4 bases, with 11 bases between them. The full variable domain, rest sourced from reference TRBV29-1 and TRBJ2-5, is SAVISQKPSRDICQRGTSLTIQCQVDSQVTMMFWYRQQPGQSLTLIATANQGSEATYESGFVIDKFPISRPNLTFSTLTVSNMSPEDSSIYLCSVSVAPETQYFGPGTRLLVL.

This clone was detected a few times. The chain links TRBV30 to TRBJ2-3; 7 positions agree with TRBD2. CDR1 is GTSNPN, CDR2 SVGIG, per germline (reference sequence). V trimming: 3 bases; J trimming: 14 bases; junction bases outside the gene matches: 5. The CDR3 is 10 amino acids. This chain's CDR3 is CAWRAGVMYF. The DNA of the CDR3 is TGTGCCTGGAGGGCGGGAGTGATGTATTTT.

The chain uses TRBV5-1 and TRBJ2-1, with D perhaps matching TRBD1 (6 bases). V was pared by 3 bases and J by 7 bases, with 11 bases between. There are 13 residues in the CDR3. Per the germline V gene, CDR1 is SGHRS and CDR2 is YFSETQ. The CDR3 sequence is CASSWQGLNEQFF. In DNA form, the CDR3 reads TGCGCCAGCAGCTGGCAGGGGCTGAATGAGCAGTTCTTC.

This clone was seen a handful of times. The chain combines TRBV7-9 with TRBJ2-5; 9 bases match TRBD2. V gave up 4 bases and J gave up 2 bases; unmatched junction bases: 8. The CDR3 runs 16 residues. The germline CDR1 and CDR2 sequences are SEHNR and FQNEAQ (reference sequence). The CDR3 is CASSSNGAGGQETQYF. The CDR3 region has the DNA TGTGCCAGCAGCTCCAACGGTGCGGGAGGGCAAGAGACCCAGTACTTC.

The rearrangement uses TRBV28 and TRBJ2-3; D perhaps matches TRBD1 (6 bases). CDR3 length equals 14 residues. V lost 6 bases to trimming and J lost 4 bases, with 14 bases between them. Germline V gene sequence: CDR1 MDHEN, CDR2 SYDVKM. CDR3 sequence (DNA): TGTGCCAGCAGGCCCCAGGGGATCCCAGATACGCAGTATTTT. Translation gives CASRPQGIPDTQYF.

This clone has just a few counts. The chain uses TRBV6-5 and TRBJ2-7; D is perhaps TRBD2 (6 bases). CDR1 MNHEY and CDR2 SVGAGI come from the germline V gene. The CDR3 is 14 residues long. The germline V and J ends were trimmed by 8 bases and 3 bases, with 17 bases remaining between them. The CDR3 spells CASRRGTVGYEQYF. As DNA, the CDR3 is TGTGCCAGCCGACGGGGGACTGTGGGCTACGAGCAGTACTTC.

This clone was recorded a few times. The rearrangement links TRBV27 to TRBJ1-2; 10 bases map to TRBD1. CDR3 length: 14 amino acids. Trimming cost V 6 bases and J 5 bases; bases outside gene matches: 6. The germline V gene has CDR1 MNHEY and CDR2 SMNVEV (reference sequence). The CDR3 DNA sequence: TGTGCCAGCAGGGGGACAGGGGAGGGGTATGGCTACACCTTC. Protein: CASRGTGEGYGYTF.

This clone appeared a few times. The chain employs TRBV5-4 and TRBJ2-4; TRBD1 agrees at 10 bases. The germline V gene encodes CDR1 SGHNT and CDR2 YYREEE (reference sequence). The CDR3 has 17 amino acids. Trimming removed 0 bases from V and 6 bases from J; junction bases left unmatched: 9. The CDR3 spells CASSLGLRQGAGNIQYF. The DNA for the CDR3 is TGTGCCAGCAGCTTGGGGCTACGACAGGGGGCTGGAAACATTCAGTACTTC.

The V and J genes are TRBV29-1 and TRBJ1-1, with D hard to call. The germline V gene encodes CDR1 SQVTM and CDR2 ANQGSEA. The CDR3 consists of 13 residues. V lost 2 bases and J lost 1, with 8 bases in between. The CDR3 DNA follows: TGCAGCGTTGAAAGGTATCAGAACACTGAAGCTTTCTTT. As protein: CSVERYQNTEAFF.

The rearrangement uses TRBV19 and TRBJ2-3, with D hard to call. CDR3 size: 14 residues. Trimming cost V 3 bases and J 4 bases, with 11 bases left between them. The germline CDR1 and CDR2 sequences are LNHDA and SQIVND (reference sequence). CDR3 loop: CASSMVSLADTQYF. In DNA form, the CDR3 reads TGTGCCAGTAGTATGGTTAGTCTCGCAGATACGCAGTATTTT.

The chain couples TRBV13 to TRBJ2-5; 12 bases line up with TRBD2. CDR3 length: 15 residues. The ends lost 5 bases at V and 9 bases at J; junction bases unmatched: 10. Germline CDR1 PRHDT, CDR2 FYEKMQ (reference sequence). For the CDR3, the DNA is TGTGCCAGCAGCGTACGGACTAGCGGGAAGGGGGCCCAGTACTTC. This gives the protein CASSVRTSGKGAQYF.

The chain couples TRBV30 to TRBJ2-3; 8 bases align to TRBD2. Germline CDR1 GTSNPN, CDR2 SVGIG (reference sequence). The CDR3 has 15 residues. After removal of 1 base from V and 0 bases from J, the junction contained 3 bases not matched to a gene. Written as DNA, the CDR3 is TGTGCCTGGAGTGGGCCTAGCGGGAGCACAGATACGCAGTATTTT. Protein sequence: CAWSGPSGSTDTQYF.

The V gene is TRBV29-1, the J gene TRBJ2-5; the D call may be TRBD1 or TRBD2 (6 bases each). This CDR3 is 13 amino acids long. CDR1 and CDR2 (germline): SQVTM, ANQGSEA. V was trimmed by 7 bases and J by 5 bases, leaving 17 bases between them. As DNA, the CDR3 is TGCAGCGCCACGAAGGGGGGCCGGGAGACCCAGTACTTC. As protein: CSATKGGRETQYF.

This clone was detected a few times. The V gene is TRBV19, the J gene TRBJ1-5; D is possibly TRBD1 (5 bases). CDR3 size: 16 residues. Germline assignment: CDR1 LNHDA and CDR2 SQIVND (reference sequence). The V end lost 6 bases, the J end lost 1 base, and 16 bases lay between the germline ends. DNA for the CDR3: TGTGCCAGTAGCCTGAGAGGCAGGGAGAGCAATCAGCCCCAGCATTTT. Translation gives CASSLRGRESNQPQHF.

This clone was found a few times. The rearrangement uses TRBV28 and TRBJ2-4, with 13 bases that match TRBD2. Germline lookup yields CDR1 MDHEN and CDR2 SYDVKM. V was clipped by 6 bases and J by 7 bases; unmatched bases: 9. There are 16 residues in the CDR3. The DNA for the CDR3 is TGTGCCAGCAGCCAAGGGACTAGCGGGATGTCGAACATTCAGTACTTC. Translation: CASSQGTSGMSNIQYF.